The 28 T cell receptor beta chains below were found in one sample sequenced in a study of human T cells and chemical hapten exposure listed by TCRdb under 2021. To prepare the library, RACE was applied. The instrument was a NextSeq 500. TCRdb redid the processing of the public reads, applying fastp at Q25 and MiXCR, and retained in-frame beta chains. CDR3 protein duplicates are merged, each entry listing the most common genes and DNA. In this sample the table shows 360,000 or so distinct CDR3 sequences, around 6% of which occur a single time. The ten largest clones add up to approximately 5.4% of the sample. The sample's time point, from its label and the paper: patch test 2, 6 weeks after DPC sensitization. This specimen's treatment or condition label, per the study, means: therapeutic diphenylcyclopropenone sensitization with weekly scalp DPC. Material: whole blood, obtained in connection with sensitization to the hapten diphenylcyclopropenone (DPC). The source of these receptors is a woman between 18 and 30 years old with alopecia areata. Some clones in this sample may be carry-over from other donors' samples.

This clonotype was found a few times. The rearrangement joins TRBV20-1 to TRBJ1-1, with 7 bases aligning to TRBD1. Per the germline V gene, CDR1 is DFQATT and CDR2 is SNEGSKA (reference sequence). Losses at the gene ends were 5 bases for V and 3 bases for J; bases not matched to a gene: 9. The CDR3 covers 14 residues. The CDR3: CSAPDRSKDTEAFF. The DNA of the CDR3 is TGCAGTGCTCCGGACAGGTCGAAGGACACTGAAGCTTTCTTT.

The rearrangement joins TRBV29-1 to TRBJ1-1, with TRBD1 as a possible D gene (6 bases). This CDR3 region has 14 residues. Trimming pared 5 bases from V and 0 bases from J, leaving 13 bases between. CDR1 is SQVTM, CDR2 ANQGSEA, per germline. The CDR3 spells CSVSQTGLNTEAFF. The CDR3 bases are TGCAGCGTTTCCCAGACAGGTCTGAACACTGAAGCTTTCTTT.

The rearrangement joins TRBV3-1 to TRBJ2-3, with 7 bases matching TRBD2. V gave up 5 bases and J gave up 3 bases; unmatched junction bases: 11. The germline V gene encodes CDR1 LGHDT and CDR2 YNNKEL (reference sequence). The CDR3 is 16 residues long. CDR3 protein: CASSEPVGGRTDTQYF. The DNA of the CDR3 is TGTGCCAGCAGCGAACCCGTGGGGGGGAGGACAGATACGCAGTATTTT.

This clonotype was counted only a few times. The chain has TRBV7-2 and TRBJ2-3; 7 bases align to TRBD2. The CDR3 length is 16 residues. Germline V gene data show CDR1 as SGHTA and CDR2 as FQGNSA. With V trimmed by 1 base and J by 1 base, 5 bases remained unmatched. The CDR3 sequence is CASSLDFGGGTDTQYF. In DNA form, the CDR3 reads TGTGCCAGCAGCTTAGATTTTGGGGGGGGCACAGATACGCAGTATTTT.

Only a few counts were recorded for this clonotype. The V gene is TRBV6-2 or TRBV6-3, the J gene TRBJ2-7, with 11 bases aligning to TRBD1. V lost 1 base to trimming and J lost 3 bases; unmatched junction nucleotides: 2. The CDR3 loop spans 15 amino acids. The germline CDR1 and CDR2 sequences are MNHEY and SVGEGT. CDR3 bases: TGTGCCAGCAGTTACTTGGGGACAGGGGGCTACGAGCAGTACTTC. This gives the protein CASSYLGTGGYEQYF.

This clonotype occurred a few times. The rearrangement links TRBV10-3 to TRBJ1-1, with a possible D match to TRBD1 (6 bases). Germline V gene data show CDR1 as ENHRY and CDR2 as SYGVKD. V was cut by 2 bases and J by 3 bases, with 10 bases left in between. The CDR3 contains 14 residues. CDR3 amino acids: CAISEPDSDTEAFF. The CDR3 DNA sequence: TGTGCCATCAGTGAGCCGGACAGCGACACTGAAGCTTTCTTT.

This clonotype has only a few counts. The chain couples TRBV6-2 or TRBV6-3 to TRBJ1-2; weak D call: TRBD1 (6 bases). The V end was cut by 6 bases, the J end by 8 bases, with 22 bases between. The length of the CDR3 is 15 residues. In germline, CDR1 is MNHEY, CDR2 SVGEGT. The CDR3 spells CASSGGLGVPGGYTF. The CDR3 bases are TGTGCCAGCAGCGGGGGCCTGGGGGTTCCGGGCGGCTACACCTTC.

This clonotype was picked up many times. This chain uses TRBV29-1 with TRBJ2-7, with 9 bases aligning to TRBD1. Germline V gene sequence: CDR1 SQVTM, CDR2 ANQGSEA. With 1 base clipped from V and 3 bases from J, the junction kept 7 bases outside the gene matches. This CDR3 comprises 15 residues. For the CDR3, the DNA is TGCAGCGTTGAAGGAGGACAGGGGCTCTTCTACGAGCAGTACTTC. This translates into CSVEGGQGLFYEQYF.

This clonotype was seen a few times. The chain has TRBV10-3 and TRBJ2-5; tentative D call: TRBD1 (6 bases). This CDR3 is 14 amino acids long. Germline CDR1 reads ENHRY; CDR2 reads SYGVKD. Trimming shortened V by 0 bases and J by 5 bases, and 10 bases separated the two germline ends. The CDR3 region has the DNA TGTGCCATCAGTGAGTCGAGACAGGTCGAGACCCAGTACTTC. Its translation is CAISESRQVETQYF.

The chain is built from TRBV12-3 or TRBV12-4 and TRBJ1-3, with a tentative D call TRBD1 (5 bases). The CDR3 consists of 14 residues. Trimming took off 5 bases at V and 6 bases at J, with 14 bases between the two ends. CDR3 in DNA: TGTGCCAGCAGTCCTTCGGGACCCCCAAACACCATATATTTT. Its protein is CASSPSGPPNTIYF.

In this sample, this clonotype turned up many times. The chain combines TRBV2 with TRBJ1-5; 8 positions match TRBD1. The length of the CDR3 is 16 residues. Germline V CDR1 and CDR2: SNHLY, FYNNEI. The V segment lost 6 bases and the J segment 5 bases; nucleotides outside the gene matches: 12. CDR3 sequence reads: CASSRLRQGTDQPQHF. In nucleotides, the CDR3 is TGTGCCAGCAGCCGACTACGACAGGGGACTGATCAGCCCCAGCATTTT.

This clonotype was counted a few times. V usage is TRBV7-2 and J usage is TRBJ2-5; the D is unclear. Per germline, CDR1 SGHTA and CDR2 FQGNSA. V gave up 3 bases and J gave up 1 base, with 6 bases separating them. The CDR3 totals 13 residues. DNA for the CDR3: TGTGCCAGCAGCTTGCAGTCCCAAGAGACCCAGTACTTC. Its translation: CASSLQSQETQYF.

The table lists this clonotype with many counts. This chain connects TRBV12-3 or TRBV12-4 to TRBJ1-6; no firm D call. The CDR3 is made up of 13 amino acids. Trimming stripped 2 bases from V and 4 bases from J, with 3 bases between. This CDR3 reads CASSLRYNSPLHF. In nucleotides, the CDR3 is TGTGCCAGCAGTTTACGATATAATTCACCCCTCCACTTT.

The V and J genes are TRBV18 and TRBJ2-7; D possibly corresponds to TRBD2 (6 bases). Trimming shortened V by 4 bases and J by 2 bases, and 15 bases separated the two germline ends. CDR1 and CDR2 from the germline V gene are KGHSH and LQKENI. The CDR3 length is 15 residues. CDR3 residues: CASSRGSGVPYEQYF. Here the CDR3 DNA reads TGTGCCAGCTCACGGGGTTCGGGGGTGCCCTACGAGCAGTACTTC.

This clonotype was found a few times. V and J are TRBV4-2 and TRBJ2-7; no clear D. The V and J ends lost 1 base and 2 bases respectively, with 12 bases between them. This CDR3 has 15 amino acids. Per the germline V gene, CDR1 is LGHNA and CDR2 is YNFKEQ. The CDR3 sequence: CASSQVLKSPYEQYF. CDR3 in DNA: TGTGCCAGCAGCCAAGTACTGAAAAGTCCCTACGAGCAGTACTTC.

This clonotype was seen only a few times. V is TRBV20-1 and J is TRBJ1-5, with D unresolved. V dropped 3 bases and J dropped 6 bases, with 12 bases sitting between them. The CDR3 consists of 13 residues. Per the germline V gene, CDR1 is DFQATT and CDR2 is SNEGSKA (reference sequence). CDR3: CSASGKLGQPQHF. The CDR3 coding sequence is TGCAGTGCTAGCGGCAAGCTGGGTCAGCCCCAGCATTTT.

The V call is TRBV4-3, the J call TRBJ1-2; a possible D gene is TRBD1 (5 bases). The V and J ends lost 0 bases and 3 bases respectively, with 14 bases between them. This CDR3 spans 16 amino acids. CDR1 and CDR2 from the germline V gene are LGHNA and YSLEER. CDR3 coding DNA: TGCGCCAGCAGCCAAGATGGGAAGGGGAAATACTATGGCTACACCTTC. It yields the protein CASSQDGKGKYYGYTF.

The gene calls are TRBV6-2 or TRBV6-3 and TRBJ2-1, with 9 bases fitting TRBD1. Unmatched junction bases numbered 10, after V lost 0 bases and J lost 7 bases. This CDR3 comprises 17 residues. Looked up from germline, CDR1 is MNHEY and CDR2 is SVGEGT. The CDR3 region has the DNA TGTGCCAGCAGTTACTCGTCTGGGACAGGGTTTGATAATGAGCAGTTCTTC. This sequence encodes CASSYSSGTGFDNEQFF.

The table lists this clonotype with many counts. The V and J genes are TRBV7-8 and TRBJ1-4, with 10 bases matching TRBD1. The CDR3 spans 14 residues. Looked up from germline, CDR1 is SGHVS and CDR2 is FQNEAQ. Losses at the gene ends were 4 bases for V and 8 bases for J; bases not matched to a gene: 4. This CDR3 reads CASSSGTGEEKLFF. In nucleotides, the CDR3 is TGTGCCAGCAGCTCCGGGACAGGGGAGGAAAAACTGTTTTTT.

This clonotype appeared a few times. The CDR3 protein is CASSSSGRQPQHF. As DNA, the CDR3 is TGTGCCAGCAGCAGTTCAGGGCGACAGCCCCAGCATTTT. The V and J genes are TRBV3-1 and TRBJ1-5; perhaps TRBD1 as D (5 bases). The CDR3 is 13 amino acids. CDR1 LGHDT and CDR2 YNNKEL come from the germline V gene (reference sequence). Trimming cost V 5 bases and J 7 bases, with 12 bases left between them. The variable domain in full, with the rest retrieved from reference TRBV3-1 and TRBJ1-5, is DTAVSQTPKYLVTQMGNDKSIKCEQNLGHDTMYWYKQDSKKFLKIMFSYNNKELIINETVPNRFSPKSPDKAHLNLHINSLELGDSAVYFCASSSSGRQPQHFGDGTRLSIL.

This clonotype was observed at least ten times. The J gene is TRBJ2-4, the V gene TRBV19; D may be TRBD2 (5 bases). This CDR3 has 15 residues. V lost 7 bases, J lost 3 bases, and 16 bases lay in between. Germline lookup yields CDR1 LNHDA and CDR2 SQIVND (reference sequence). This chain's CDR3 is CASIPTAGGKNIQYF. Here the CDR3 DNA reads TGTGCCAGTATCCCAACGGCGGGTGGCAAAAACATTCAGTACTTC.

This clonotype has a count of ten or more. V and J are TRBV4-2 and TRBJ1-2, with D possibly being TRBD1 (6 bases). The CDR3 has 14 amino acids. Germline V CDR1 and CDR2: LGHNA, YNFKEQ. V lost 5 bases, J lost 7 bases, and 17 bases lay in between. For the CDR3, the DNA is TGTGCCAGCAGCACCTCTACAGGGCGGTCTGGCTACACCTTC. It is translated as CASSTSTGRSGYTF.

The sample holds a few counts of this clonotype. At one of its ends the junction is not consistent with the germline gene, which may arise from a read error. The chain uses TRBV7-7 and TRBJ1-2, with D tentatively TRBD1 (5 bases). Per the germline V gene, CDR1 is SSHAT and CDR2 is FNYEAQ (reference sequence). The CDR3 loop spans 15 amino acids. For the CDR3, the DNA is TGTGCTAGCAGCAGTCGACGGACAACTAACTATGGCTACACCTTC. Its protein is CASSSRRTTNYGYTF.

This clonotype was observed at least ten times. The chain carries TRBV5-1 and TRBJ1-2; TRBD1 is a possible D gene (6 bases). Trimming took 5 bases from V and 0 from J, leaving 11 bases between them. Germline assignment: CDR1 SGHRS and CDR2 YFSETQ. The CDR3 has 14 residues. The CDR3 DNA sequence: TGCGCCAGCAGGTCCGGGACATCTAACTATGGCTACACCTTC. Translated: CASRSGTSNYGYTF.

The rearrangement joins TRBV4-3 to TRBJ2-7; D possibly corresponds to TRBD2 (6 bases). The CDR3 totals 15 residues. The V end lost 0 bases, the J end lost 5 bases, and 14 bases lay between the germline ends. Germline V gene lookup returns CDR1 LGHNA and CDR2 YSLEER. The chain's CDR3 is CASSQDARGLDEQYF. For the CDR3, the DNA is TGCGCCAGCAGCCAAGATGCCCGGGGGTTGGACGAGCAGTACTTC.

This clonotype was found many times. The V call is TRBV11-1, the J call TRBJ2-4, with TRBD2 as a possible D gene (5 bases). The V end was cut by 7 bases, the J end by 1 base, with 14 bases between. CDR1 is SGHAT and CDR2 is FQDESV in the germline V gene (reference sequence). This CDR3 contains 15 residues. The CDR3 DNA reads TGTGCCAGCAAAGAGGGAAGGTTTGCCAAAAACATTCAGTACTTC. This gives the protein CASKEGRFAKNIQYF.

There are a few counts of this clonotype. The chain joins TRBV12-3 or TRBV12-4 to TRBJ1-5, with 9 bases matching TRBD1. CDR3 size: 16 residues. V lost 5 bases and J lost 2; bases outside the gene matches: 7. The CDR3 DNA sequence: TGTGCCAGCAGTGTACAGGGGGCGTGGGGCAATCAGCCCCAGCATTTT. Amino acids: CASSVQGAWGNQPQHF.

This clonotype was counted between two and nine times. The rearrangement joins TRBV14 to TRBJ2-1; 9 nucleotides line up with TRBD1. Germline V gives CDR1 SGHDN, CDR2 FVKESK. Trimming removed 4 bases from V and 2 bases from J; junction bases left unmatched: 9. The CDR3 is 17 residues long. DNA for the CDR3: TGTGCCAGCAGCCGGGGACAGGGTCTAGCGCCCTACAATGAGCAGTTCTTC. Translating gives CASSRGQGLAPYNEQFF.